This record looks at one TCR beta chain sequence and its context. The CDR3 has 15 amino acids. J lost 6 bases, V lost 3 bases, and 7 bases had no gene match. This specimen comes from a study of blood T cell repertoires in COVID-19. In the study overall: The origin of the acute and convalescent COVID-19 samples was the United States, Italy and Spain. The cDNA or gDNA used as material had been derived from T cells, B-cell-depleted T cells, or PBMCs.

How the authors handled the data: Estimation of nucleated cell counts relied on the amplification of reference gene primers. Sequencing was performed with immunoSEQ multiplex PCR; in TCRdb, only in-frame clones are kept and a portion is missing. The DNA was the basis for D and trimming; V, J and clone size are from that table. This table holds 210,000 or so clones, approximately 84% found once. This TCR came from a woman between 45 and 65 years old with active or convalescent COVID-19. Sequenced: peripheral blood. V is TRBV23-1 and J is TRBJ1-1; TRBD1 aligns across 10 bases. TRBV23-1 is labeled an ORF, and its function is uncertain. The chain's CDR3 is CASSQKTGGGAEAFF. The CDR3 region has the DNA TGCGCCAGCAGTCAGAAGACAGGGGGCGGCGCTGAAGCTTTCTTT.